Listed here is a single TCR beta chain. Sequencing used immunoSEQ multiplex PCR; TCRdb keeps in-frame clones, though not all of them. The sample carries about 59,000 clones, about 94% recorded once. This sample stems from a study of technical replicates of blood from several donors. CDR1 and CDR2 from the germline V gene are SGHNT and YYREEE (reference sequence). There are 15 residues in the CDR3. The junction had 5 bases not matched to a gene; V was cut back by 1 base and J by 7 bases. The sequence was collected from a human donor in good health. Some clones in this sample may be carry-over from other donors' samples. The V and J genes are TRBV5-4 and TRBJ2-1; 10 nucleotides match TRBD1. Sequencing input: PBMCs. CDR3 coding DNA: TGTGCCAGCAGCTTGCTGACAGGGGGCGGAAATGAGCAGTTCTTC. Translation: CASSLLTGGGNEQFF.